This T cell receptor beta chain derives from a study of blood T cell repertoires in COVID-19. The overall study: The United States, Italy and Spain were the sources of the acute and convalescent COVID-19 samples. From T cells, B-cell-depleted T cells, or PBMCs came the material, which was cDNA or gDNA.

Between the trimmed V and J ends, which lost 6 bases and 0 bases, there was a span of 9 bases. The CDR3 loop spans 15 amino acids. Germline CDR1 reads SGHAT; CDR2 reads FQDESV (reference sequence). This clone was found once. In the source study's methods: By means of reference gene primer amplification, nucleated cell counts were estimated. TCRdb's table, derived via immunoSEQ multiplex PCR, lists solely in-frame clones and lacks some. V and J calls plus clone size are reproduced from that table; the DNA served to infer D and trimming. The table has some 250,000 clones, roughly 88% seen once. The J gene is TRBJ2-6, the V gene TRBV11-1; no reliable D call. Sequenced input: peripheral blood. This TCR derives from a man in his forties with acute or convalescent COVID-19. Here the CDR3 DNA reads TGTGCCAGCAGTCCGCTGCGCTCTGGGGCCAACGTCCTGACTTTC. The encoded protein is CASSPLRSGANVLTF.